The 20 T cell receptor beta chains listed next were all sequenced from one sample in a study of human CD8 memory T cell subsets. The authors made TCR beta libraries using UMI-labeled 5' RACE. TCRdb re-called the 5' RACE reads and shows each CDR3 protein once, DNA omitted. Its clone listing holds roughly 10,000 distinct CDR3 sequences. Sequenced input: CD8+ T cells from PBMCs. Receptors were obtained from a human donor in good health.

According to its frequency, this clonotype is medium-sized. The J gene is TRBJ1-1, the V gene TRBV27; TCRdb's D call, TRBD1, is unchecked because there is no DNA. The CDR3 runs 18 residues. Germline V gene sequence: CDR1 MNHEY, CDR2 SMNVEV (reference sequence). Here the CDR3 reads CASSHDRDIILRSTEAFF.

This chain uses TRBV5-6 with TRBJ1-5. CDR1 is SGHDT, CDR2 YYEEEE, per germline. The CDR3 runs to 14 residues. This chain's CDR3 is CASSFRAAHQPQHF.

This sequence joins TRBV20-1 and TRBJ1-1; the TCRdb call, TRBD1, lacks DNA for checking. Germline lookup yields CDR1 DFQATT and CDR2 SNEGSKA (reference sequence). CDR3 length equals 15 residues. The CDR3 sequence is CSASRGPGLNTEAFF.

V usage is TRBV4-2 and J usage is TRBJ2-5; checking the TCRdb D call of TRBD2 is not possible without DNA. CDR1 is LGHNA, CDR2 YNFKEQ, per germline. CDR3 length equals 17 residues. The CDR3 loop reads CASSQGLGLADQETQYF.

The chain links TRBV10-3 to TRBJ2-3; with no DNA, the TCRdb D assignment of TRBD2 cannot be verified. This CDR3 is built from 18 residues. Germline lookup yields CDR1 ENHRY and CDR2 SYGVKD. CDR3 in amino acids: CAISESSYGGGDADTQYF.

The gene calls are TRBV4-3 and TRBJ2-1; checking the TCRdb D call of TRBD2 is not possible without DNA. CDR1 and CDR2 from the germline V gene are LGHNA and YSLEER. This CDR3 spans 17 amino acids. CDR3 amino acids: CASSQEDVQRGYNEQFF.

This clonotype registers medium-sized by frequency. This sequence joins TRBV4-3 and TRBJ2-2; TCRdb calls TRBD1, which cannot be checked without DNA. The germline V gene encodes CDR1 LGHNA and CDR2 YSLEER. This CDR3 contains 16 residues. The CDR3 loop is CASSQDRTGSTGELFF.

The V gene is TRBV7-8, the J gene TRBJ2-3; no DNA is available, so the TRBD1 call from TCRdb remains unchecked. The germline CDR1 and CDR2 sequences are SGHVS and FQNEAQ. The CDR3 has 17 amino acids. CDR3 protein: CASSSPGRLSSTDTQYF.

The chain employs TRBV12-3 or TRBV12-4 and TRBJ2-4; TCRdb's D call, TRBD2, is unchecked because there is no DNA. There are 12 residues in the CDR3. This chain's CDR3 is CASSLEAEEEYF.

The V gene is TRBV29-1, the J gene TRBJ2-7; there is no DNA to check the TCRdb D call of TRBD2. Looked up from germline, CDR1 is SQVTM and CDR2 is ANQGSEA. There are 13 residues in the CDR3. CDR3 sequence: CSVKSSGGYEQYF.

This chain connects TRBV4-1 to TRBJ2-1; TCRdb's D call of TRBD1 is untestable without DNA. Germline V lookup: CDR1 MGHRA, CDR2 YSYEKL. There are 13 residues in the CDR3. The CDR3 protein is CASSHLGTNEQFF.

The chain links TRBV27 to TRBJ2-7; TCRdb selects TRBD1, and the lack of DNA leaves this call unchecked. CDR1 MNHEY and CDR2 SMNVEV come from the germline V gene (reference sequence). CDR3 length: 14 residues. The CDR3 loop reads CASSLYQGMSEQYF.

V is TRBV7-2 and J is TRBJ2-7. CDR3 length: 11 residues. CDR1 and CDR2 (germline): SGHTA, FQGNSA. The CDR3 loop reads CASSLTYEQYF.

The CDR3 loop is CASSSIAGAGDTQYF. The genes are TRBV7-2 and TRBJ2-3; the TCRdb D gene call, TRBD2, has no DNA to confirm it. CDR1 SGHTA and CDR2 FQGNSA come from the germline V gene. This CDR3 comprises 15 residues.

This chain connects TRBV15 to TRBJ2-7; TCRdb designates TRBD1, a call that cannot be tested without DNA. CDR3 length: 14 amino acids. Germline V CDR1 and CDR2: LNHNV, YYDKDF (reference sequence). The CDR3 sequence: CATSSTGVSYEQYF.

CDR3 amino acids: CASSLTGTGTYDGYTF. V gene TRBV5-1 combines with J gene TRBJ1-2; lacking DNA, the TRBD1 call made by TCRdb goes unchecked. CDR1 SGHRS and CDR2 YFSETQ come from the germline V gene. The CDR3 consists of 16 residues.

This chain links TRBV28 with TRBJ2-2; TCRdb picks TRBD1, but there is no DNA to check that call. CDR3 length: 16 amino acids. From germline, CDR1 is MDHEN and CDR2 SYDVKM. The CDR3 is CASSLVTGANTGELFF.

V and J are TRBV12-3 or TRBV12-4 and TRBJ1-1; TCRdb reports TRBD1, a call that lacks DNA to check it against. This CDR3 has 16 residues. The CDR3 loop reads CASSLQATGTGAEAFF.

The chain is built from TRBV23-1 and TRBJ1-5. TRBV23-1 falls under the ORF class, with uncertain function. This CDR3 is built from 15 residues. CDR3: CASRSGRPPNQPQHF.

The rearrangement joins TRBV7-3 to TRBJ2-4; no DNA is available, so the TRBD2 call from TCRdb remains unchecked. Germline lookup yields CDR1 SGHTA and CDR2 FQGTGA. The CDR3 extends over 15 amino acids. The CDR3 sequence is CASSPLAGAGNIQYF. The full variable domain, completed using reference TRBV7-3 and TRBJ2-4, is GAGVSQTPSNKVTEKGKYVELRCDPISGHTALYWYRQSLGQGPEFLIYFQGTGAADDSGLPNDRFFAVRPEGSVSTLKIQRTERGDSAVYLCASSPLAGAGNIQYFGAGTRLSVL.